The rows below give T cell receptor beta chains drawn from one sample of a study of identifying expanded T cells in peripheral blood. TCRdb's table, derived via immunoSEQ multiplex PCR, lists solely in-frame clones and lacks some. The sample yields about 90,000 clones, about 88% seen once. The sample was blood. The receptors were gathered from a person aged 18-70 years in good health. CDR3s include the opening cysteine and the closing phenylalanine or tryptophan. D genes are given only for firm matches. Expanded clones are given a class, and other clones once, few, many or no size at all.

cdr3_aa	cdr3_nt	clone_size	v_call	j_call	d_call
CASSPRDRAANEKLFF	TGTGCCAGCAGCCCCCGAGACAGGGCGGCTAATGAAAAACTGTTTTTT	medium-sized	TRBV7-9	TRBJ1-4	TRBD1
CASSTGGPSGPQHF	TGTGCCAGCAGCACCGGTGGGCCGTCCGGGCCCCAGCATTTT	-	TRBV5-6	TRBJ1-5	-
CASSPSGQGSPQHF	TGTGCCAGCTCACCATCGGGACAGGGTTCACCCCAGCATTTT	-	TRBV18	TRBJ1-5	TRBD1
CASIGQGSSAYGYTF	TGTGCCAGTATTGGGCAAGGGAGCTCAGCTTATGGCTACACCTTC	-	TRBV19	TRBJ1-2	-
CASSQDPPGGSYGYTF	TGCGCCAGCAGCCAAGATCCCCCTGGGGGCTCCTATGGCTACACCTTC	-	TRBV4-3	TRBJ1-2	-
CAMDRDSGTPLAKNIQYF	TGTGCCATGGACCGGGACAGCGGAACCCCCTTAGCCAAAAACATTCAGTACTTC	-	TRBV19	TRBJ2-4	TRBD1
CASRRTGGDTEAFF	TGTGCCAGCAGACGGACAGGGGGGGACACTGAAGCTTTCTTT	-	TRBV5-6	TRBJ1-1	TRBD1
CASTPGWASNEKLFF	TGTGCCAGCACCCCCGGGTGGGCCTCAAATGAAAAACTGTTTTTT	-	TRBV2	TRBJ1-4	-
CASRRTGYGYTF	TGTGCCAGCAGGCGGACGGGCTATGGCTACACCTTC	once	TRBV2	TRBJ1-2	-
CASSALTGSGYTF	TGTGCCAGCAGTGCACTCACAGGGAGTGGCTACACCTTC	-	TRBV27	TRBJ1-2	-
CASSPSGTANYGYTF	TGCGCCAGCAGCCCCTCCGGGACAGCTAACTATGGCTACACCTTC	-	TRBV4-3	TRBJ1-2	TRBD1
CASSDVTRVSGANVLTF	TGTGCCAGCAGTGACGTCACGCGGGTTTCTGGGGCCAACGTCCTGACTTTC	-	TRBV2	TRBJ2-6	-
CASSFGITQIDTQYF	TGTGCCAGCAGCTTCGGGATCACGCAGATAGATACGCAGTATTTT	-	TRBV7-9	TRBJ2-3	-
CASTGSTVEKLFF	TGTGCCAGCACCGGGAGTACGGTGGAAAAACTGTTTTTT	-	TRBV7-9	TRBJ1-4	-
CASSIPPGFGQYF	TGTGCCAGCAGTATACCTCCAGGGTTCGGGCAGTACTTC	-	TRBV6-6	TRBJ2-7	-
CASSLVVGRGNQPQHF	TGTGCCAGCAGCTTAGTGGTGGGCCGTGGCAATCAGCCCCAGCATTTT	-	TRBV7-2	TRBJ1-5	-
CASRSQGQGGTEAFF	TGTGCCAGCAGGAGCCAGGGACAGGGGGGAACTGAAGCTTTCTTT	-	TRBV7-8	TRBJ1-1	TRBD1
CASSEGRASQQYF	TGTGCCAGCAGTGAAGGGAGGGCTTCACAGCAGTACTTC	-	TRBV6-1	TRBJ2-7	-
CASSRTGADINTIYF	TGTGCCAGCAGTAGGACTGGCGCCGACATCAACACCATATATTTT	-	TRBV6-1	TRBJ1-3	-
CASSQGTGVNSPLHF	TGTGCCAGCAGCCAGGGGACTGGGGTAAATTCACCCCTCCACTTT	-	TRBV5-6	TRBJ1-6	-
CASKSAPGAGELFF	TGTGCCAGCAAGTCCGCACCCGGAGCCGGGGAGCTGTTTTTT	-	TRBV7-2	TRBJ2-2	-
CASSRRTGRPEELFF	TGCGCCAGCAGCCGACGAACCGGTCGCCCGGAAGAACTGTTTTTT	-	TRBV4-3	TRBJ1-4	-
CASSLPGVGETQYF	TGTGCCAGCAGCTTGCCCGGGGTGGGGGAGACCCAGTACTTC	-	TRBV5-6	TRBJ2-5	-
CASAEQSSGNTIYF	TGTGCCAGCGCGGAACAAAGCTCTGGAAACACCATATATTTT	few	TRBV5-4	TRBJ1-3	-
CASSKGNTEAFF	TGCGCCAGCTCAAAGGGGAACACTGAAGCTTTCTTT	once	TRBV10-1	TRBJ1-1	-
CASSSSWTGNYGYTF	TGTGCCAGCAGTTCCTCCTGGACAGGAAACTATGGCTACACCTTC	-	TRBV27	TRBJ1-2	TRBD1
CASSRTGGPNQPQHF	TGTGCCAGCAGCCGGACAGGAGGGCCTAATCAGCCCCAGCATTTT	-	TRBV11-1	TRBJ1-5	TRBD1